These 8 T cell receptor beta chains were sequenced from one sample in a study of Ad26.COV2.S vaccination and SARS-CoV-2 variants. The table came from immunoSEQ multiplex PCR; TCRdb's copy has only in-frame clones and leaves some out. The sample lists about 680,000 clones, roughly 90% occurring once. Treatment of the sample: 15 to 20 received Ad26.COV2.S at low or high dose, single or two shots; 5 received placebo; per-sample allocation not given. Sampling took place 63 days after the first vaccine or placebo injection. The sequencing used peripheral blood, collected in a trial of Ad26.COV2.S vaccine versus placebo. All receptors derive from a person between 18 and 65 years old who received the Ad26.COV2.S COVID-19 vaccine or a placebo.

The rearrangement joins TRBV5-1 to TRBJ1-1, with D tentatively TRBD1 (5 bases). CDR3 length: 15 residues. The germline V gene encodes CDR1 SGHRS and CDR2 YFSETQ. V shed 0 bases and J shed 3 bases, with 12 bases lying between them. The CDR3 loop reads CASSLGQGYDTEAFF. CDR3 nucleotide sequence: TGCGCCAGCAGCTTGGGGCAGGGTTATGACACTGAAGCTTTCTTT.

This rearrangement joins TRBV7-2 to TRBJ2-7; D remains ambiguous. The CDR3 spans 14 residues. With 1 base removed from V and 6 bases from J, the gap between germline ends came to 13 bases. Looked up from germline, CDR1 is SGHTA and CDR2 is FQGNSA. CDR3 protein: CASSLERLLGEQYF. The CDR3 DNA is TGTGCCAGCAGCTTAGAGAGACTCTTAGGCGAGCAGTACTTC.

The V and J genes are TRBV7-9 and TRBJ2-7; D is perhaps TRBD2 (6 bases). V was clipped by 1 base and J by 3 bases, with 13 bases between them. Germline V gene data show CDR1 as SEHNR and CDR2 as FQNEAQ (reference sequence). The CDR3 loop spans 15 amino acids. The chain's CDR3 is CASSLVGTGGYEQYF. The CDR3 coding sequence is TGTGCCAGCAGCTTAGTAGGGACCGGGGGCTACGAGCAGTACTTC.

The rearrangement joins TRBV5-6 to TRBJ1-1, with D perhaps TRBD1 (6 bases). With 0 bases removed from V and 0 bases from J, the gap between germline ends came to 12 bases. This CDR3 has 16 amino acids. Germline V CDR1 and CDR2: SGHDT, YYEEEE. The DNA of the CDR3 is TGTGCCAGCAGCTTGGCACAGGGACTAATGAACACTGAAGCTTTCTTT. It encodes CASSLAQGLMNTEAFF.

A note on this clone: Other DNA sequences from this sample encode an identical CDR3 as well. The gene calls are TRBV18 and TRBJ1-4; 11 bases match TRBD1. Germline assignment: CDR1 KGHSH and CDR2 LQKENI. The trim removed 0 bases at V and 8 bases at J, leaving 2 bases unmatched. The length of the CDR3 is 15 residues. The CDR3 sequence is CASSPPGQGGEKLFF. Here the CDR3 DNA reads TGTGCCAGCTCACCACCGGGACAGGGGGGAGAAAAACTGTTTTTT.

V and J are TRBV2 and TRBJ1-5; D remains unclear. Germline CDR1 reads SNHLY; CDR2 reads FYNNEI. CDR3 length: 16 amino acids. Trimming left V 2 bases short and J 2 bases short, with 13 bases between. DNA of the CDR3: TGTGCCAGCAGTGAATTGGGTAGGGCTGGCAATCAGCCCCAGCATTTT. This sequence encodes CASSELGRAGNQPQHF.

This rearrangement joins TRBV3-1 (or the pseudogene TRBV3-2) to TRBJ2-5; 10 bases agree with TRBD1. V gave up 1 base and J gave up 5 bases; unmatched junction bases: 1. CDR1 and CDR2 from the germline V gene are LGHDT and YNNKEL (reference sequence). There are 14 residues in the CDR3. The CDR3 nucleotides are TGTGCCAGCAGCCAAGTGGACAGGGGGGAGACCCAGTACTTC. As protein: CASSQVDRGETQYF.

The rearrangement uses TRBV5-4 and TRBJ2-7; 7 bases match TRBD2. From germline, CDR1 is SGHNT and CDR2 YYREEE (reference sequence). The J segment lost 4 bases and the V segment lost 4 bases, leaving 5 bases of the junction unmatched. There are 13 residues in the CDR3. This CDR3 reads CASSRWGGYEQYF. The CDR3 region has the DNA TGTGCCAGCAGCCGCTGGGGGGGTTACGAGCAGTACTTC.